The source of this TCR beta chain is a study of blood T cell repertoires in COVID-19. In the study overall: Spain, Italy and the United States supplied samples that represented acute and convalescent COVID-19. T cells, B-cell-depleted T cells, or PBMCs supplied cDNA or gDNA.

V lost 1 base, J lost 1 base, and 11 bases lay in between. This CDR3 spans 15 amino acids. CDR1 and CDR2 (germline): SGHNT, YYREEE (reference sequence). In the authors' methods: By means of reference gene primer amplification, nucleated cell counts were estimated. Only in-frame clones appear in the TCRdb table, and some are missing; sequencing was by immunoSEQ multiplex PCR. V, J and clone size reflect that table, while D and trimming were determined from the DNA. The sample has approximately 220,000 clones; about four fifths are singletons. Material for sequencing was peripheral blood. This chain joins TRBV5-4 and TRBJ2-5; D gene unclear. This sequence was found in a woman between 65 and 79 years old with acute or convalescent COVID-19. The CDR3 region is CASSLQTTVQETQYF. For the CDR3, the DNA is TGTGCCAGCAGCTTGCAAACTACGGTCCAAGAGACCCAGTACTTC.